The count of the clone carrying this T cell receptor (beta chain) is one. This record comes from a study of T cell changes during pregnancy in multiple sclerosis. Libraries were prepared by immunoSEQ multiplex PCR; TCRdb keeps only in-frame clonotypes and omits some of them. This table holds 83,000 or so clones, approximately 93% found once. The sequencing here drew on peripheral blood, taken after pregnancy. This clonotype was sampled from a female donor in good health, enrolled as a control in a pregnancy study.

CDR3 bases: TGTGCCAGCAGCCAGGGAGGGGGGCTAGCGGGAGCGAGGAGTAATGAGCAGTTCTTC. Encoded protein: CASSQGGGLAGARSNEQFF. The chain carries TRBV7-9 and TRBJ2-1; 10 bases are a match to TRBD2. The CDR3 has 19 residues. Germline CDR1 SEHNR, CDR2 FQNEAQ (reference sequence). Trimming removed 5 bases from V and 7 bases from J; junction bases left unmatched: 20.